These T cell receptor beta chains were read from a single sample in a study of early T cells in non-severe SARS-CoV-2 infection. TCRdb processed the 5' RACE reads anew with MiXCR; each CDR3 protein has one entry. The sample shows just under 45,000 distinct CDR3 sequences, about a tenth of them seen only once. Sequencing was done on a sample of whole blood. The receptors originated from an adult who was a healthcare worker with PCR-confirmed SARS-CoV-2 infection or an uninfected control (not recorded which). The CDR3 runs from the conserved cysteine through the conserved F or W. A D gene is named only where the DNA matches it firmly. Some rows mark clone size as missing; the rest say once, few, many or name a class of expanded clone.

.	TRBV7-8	TRBJ1-5	many	CASSLEQGGQPQHF	TGTGCCAGCAGCTTAGAGCAGGGTGGACAGCCCCAGCATTTT
TRBD2	TRBV6-1	TRBJ2-7	many	CASRVLAGVSYEQYF	TGTGCCAGCAGGGTACTAGCGGGGGTTTCCTACGAGCAGTACTTC
.	TRBV6-5	TRBJ1-6	.	CASSYRNSPLHF	TGTGCCAGCAGTTATCGAAATTCACCCCTCCACTTT
TRBD1	TRBV4-1	TRBJ2-7	few	CASSQRPGQGETYEQYF	TGCGCCAGCAGCCAAAGACCCGGACAGGGCGAAACCTACGAGCAGTACTTC
TRBD1	TRBV29-1	TRBJ2-3	many	CSVRTGTDTQYF	TGCAGCGTCCGGACAGGGACGGATACGCAGTATTTT
TRBD1	TRBV24-1	TRBJ2-1	many	CATATRDSPYNEQFF	TGTGCCACCGCGACCAGGGACAGTCCCTACAATGAGCAGTTCTTC
TRBD1	TRBV27	TRBJ1-2	few	CASSDGQVSGYTF	TGTGCCAGCAGTGATGGACAGGTCTCGGGCTACACCTTC
.	TRBV14	TRBJ2-7	many	CASSQTFSYEQYF	TGTGCCAGCAGCCAAACCTTCTCCTACGAGCAGTACTTC
TRBD1	TRBV5-1	TRBJ1-4	few	CASSSGTGGIYNEKLFF	TGCGCCAGCAGCTCCGGGACAGGGGGCATCTACAACGAAAAACTGTTTTTT
TRBD1	TRBV19	TRBJ1-5	medium-sized	CASSIDYPTGRNQPQHF	TGTGCCAGTAGTATAGATTATCCGACAGGGAGGAATCAGCCCCAGCATTTT
.	TRBV27	TRBJ2-1	.	CASSLARYNEQFF	TGTGCCAGCAGTTTGGCTAGATACAATGAGCAGTTCTTC
.	TRBV3-1	TRBJ1-5	few	CASSQDGGQTNQPQHF	TGTGCCAGCAGCCAAGATGGAGGACAGACCAATCAGCCCCAGCATTTT
.	TRBV20-1	TRBJ2-1	many	CSAAHGNEQFF	TGCAGTGCAGCCCACGGCAATGAGCAGTTCTTC
.	TRBV20-1	TRBJ2-7	few	CSATVSDEQYF	TGCAGTGCTACAGTTTCCGACGAGCAGTACTTC
.	TRBV6-5	TRBJ1-2	many	CASRLDSGGYTF	TGTGCCAGCAGACTGGACAGCGGCGGCTACACCTTC
TRBD2	TRBV11-2	TRBJ2-3	many	CASSLGGRGDTQYF	TGTGCCAGCAGCTTAGGGGGGAGGGGAGATACGCAGTATTTT
TRBD2	TRBV14	TRBJ2-5	many	CASSRGLAGVLYQETQYF	TGTGCCAGCAGCCGCGGACTAGCGGGGGTCCTGTACCAAGAGACCCAGTACTTC
.	TRBV18	TRBJ1-6	few	CASSPGWDNSPLHF	TGTGCCAGCTCACCGGGTTGGGATAATTCACCCCTCCACTTT
.	TRBV6-6	TRBJ1-1	many	CASRQGWSGTEAFF	TGTGCCAGCAGACAAGGGTGGAGTGGCACTGAAGCTTTCTTT
.	TRBV6-5	TRBJ2-5	once	CASSYSRGGETQYF	TGTGCCAGCAGTTACTCCCGGGGAGGAGAGACCCAGTACTTC
.	TRBV14	TRBJ2-7	few	CASSQAYEQYF	TGTGCCAGCAGCCAAGCCTACGAGCAGTACTTC
.	TRBV12-3/TRBV12-4	TRBJ1-6	few	CASSLGWGSGNSPLHF	TGTGCCAGCAGTTTAGGGTGGGGCTCGGGGAATTCACCCCTCCACTTT
.	TRBV11-2	TRBJ2-1	few	CASSFFQGITYNEQFF	TGTGCCAGCAGCTTTTTTCAGGGGATAACTTACAATGAGCAGTTCTTC